This T cell receptor (beta chain) was found in a study of OX40 agonist ivuxolimab in advanced cancers. The CDR3 is 15 residues long. Germline CDR1 and CDR2: SGHVS and FQNEAQ. V shed 4 bases and J shed 8 bases, with 17 bases lying between them. TCRdb keeps only in-frame clones here, not all; method: immunoSEQ multiplex PCR. The data hold approximately 100,000 clones, with about 92% observed a single time. The chain uses TRBV7-8 and TRBJ1-4; possible D gene TRBD1, 5 bases. This sequence originates from an adult with an advanced solid tumor such as melanoma, head and neck, liver or kidney cancer. This specimen was CD4+ or CD8+ T cells sorted from blood, taken in a trial of the OX40 agonist ivuxolimab. CDR3 nucleotide sequence: TGTGCCAGCAGCTCAGCCGGGACCGGCCAGGAAAAACTGTTTTTT. Its protein product is CASSSAGTGQEKLFF.